This T cell receptor (beta chain) was found in a study of T cells in tumors after PD-1 blockade. Study overall: Patients had no prior checkpoint blockade, systemic immunosuppressants, or anti-cancer therapy within 4 weeks. Either cemiplimab 350 mg every 2 weeks or pembrolizumab 200 mg every 3 weeks was given. During anti-PD-1 treatment, some patients continued daily vismodegib 150 mg.

In germline, CDR1 is SGHRS, CDR2 YFSETQ. The CDR3 is 13 amino acids. Trimming removed 2 bases from V and 3 bases from J, with 8 bases in between. Generated by immunoSEQ multiplex PCR, the TCRdb table keeps only in-frame clones and is missing some. This table holds about 63,000 clones, approximately 79% found once. The chain uses TRBV5-1 and TRBJ1-1, with D unclear. The receptor was derived from a human donor with basal cell carcinoma. The input for sequencing was PBMCs, taken after anti-PD-1 treatment. The CDR3 spells CASSLTWDTEAFF. The CDR3 DNA sequence: TGCGCCAGCAGCTTAACATGGGACACTGAAGCTTTCTTT.